This record concerns one T cell receptor (beta chain) sequence. This sample was taken from a study of cytomegalovirus exposure and HLA in healthy donors. Across the whole study: The approximately 120 million unique TCR beta sequences, from roughly 170 million T cells, were found by an earlier analysis.

The germline V gene has CDR1 SGHRS and CDR2 YFSETQ. V lost 4 bases and J lost 9; bases outside the gene matches: 17. The CDR3 length is 19 residues. The PCR ran on 60 Vbeta and 13 Jbeta primers. Produced via immunoSEQ multiplex PCR; TCRdb's table is partial and in-frame only. Of more than 110,000 clones listed, approximately 63% are singletons. This clonotype was obtained from a woman aged 60-70 years in good health and CMV-seropositive. V gene TRBV5-1 combines with J gene TRBJ2-1, with 15 bases lining up with TRBD2. The specimen was PBMCs. The CDR3 protein is CASSPAGLAGGTRRVEQFF. The CDR3, as DNA: TGCGCCAGCAGCCCGGCGGGACTAGCGGGAGGTACCCGTCGGGTTGAGCAGTTCTTC.